Following are 9 T cell receptor beta chains from one sample sequenced in a study of Ad26.COV2.S vaccination and SARS-CoV-2 variants. Treatment denoted: some 20 received Ad26.COV2.S at low or high dose, single or two shots; 5 received placebo; per-sample allocation not given. On day 63 after the first injection, vaccine and placebo recipients gave samples. Assay used: immunoSEQ multiplex PCR; TCRdb lists only in-frame clones, some missing. Here the sample spans some 500,000 clones, about 88% being singletons. The sample here was peripheral blood, taken in a trial of Ad26.COV2.S vaccine versus placebo. The source of these receptors is a person between 18 and 60 years old who received the Ad26.COV2.S COVID-19 vaccine or a placebo.

V usage is TRBV4-3 and J usage is TRBJ2-3; 12 nucleotides agree with TRBD2. Per the germline V gene, CDR1 is LGHNA and CDR2 is YSLEER. V shed 2 bases, J shed 5 bases, and the junction held 2 bases outside the gene matches. The CDR3 extends over 15 amino acids. CDR3 in amino acids: CASSQLAGGRDTQYF. CDR3 nucleotides: TGCGCCAGCAGCCAACTAGCGGGGGGGCGAGATACGCAGTATTTT.

This rearrangement joins TRBV6-5 to TRBJ1-1; 8 bases match TRBD1. Losses at the gene ends were 6 bases for V and 1 base for J; bases not matched to a gene: 7. The V gene's germline CDR1 is MNHEY and CDR2 SVGAGI. The CDR3 has 15 amino acids. CDR3 amino acids: CASSDQDRANTEAFF. CDR3 bases: TGTGCCAGCAGCGACCAGGACAGGGCGAACACTGAAGCTTTCTTT.

The chain employs TRBV6-4 and TRBJ2-3; TRBD2 aligns across 8 bases. Trimming removed 6 bases from V and 1 base from J; junction bases left unmatched: 9. Germline values: CDR1 MRHNA, CDR2 SNTAGT. This CDR3 has 16 residues. For the CDR3, the DNA is TGTGCCAGCAGCCTACTAGCGGTCGGGGGCACAGATACGCAGTATTTT. As protein: CASSLLAVGGTDTQYF.

CDR3 nucleotide sequence: TGTGCCAGCAGCTTAACCAGGCACACCGGGGAGCTGTTTTTT. It codes for CASSLTRHTGELFF. The J gene is TRBJ2-2, the V gene TRBV7-3; D is uncertain. Germline V gene lookup returns CDR1 SGHTA and CDR2 FQGTGA. The germline V and J ends were trimmed by 0 bases and 3 bases, with 5 bases remaining between them. The CDR3 consists of 14 residues. The whole variable domain, remainder taken from reference TRBV7-3 and TRBJ2-2, is GAGVSQTPSNKVTEKGKYVELRCDPISGHTALYWYRQSLGQGPEFLIYFQGTGAADDSGLPNDRFFAVRPEGSVSTLKIQRTERGDSAVYLCASSLTRHTGELFFGEGSRLTVL.

The table lists this clone with a few counts. This chain joins TRBV2 and TRBJ1-5; D ambiguous. The CDR3 runs 15 residues. Germline V gene sequence: CDR1 SNHLY, CDR2 FYNNEI. V was cut by 1 base and J by 3 bases, with 10 bases left in between. The CDR3 loop reads CASSEGRVANQPQHF. In nucleotides, the CDR3 is TGTGCCAGCAGTGAAGGGAGGGTAGCCAATCAGCCCCAGCATTTT.

The J gene is TRBJ1-1, the V gene TRBV18; D perhaps matches TRBD1 (5 bases). Trimming stripped 3 bases from V and 0 bases from J, with 23 bases between. Germline CDR1 KGHSH, CDR2 LQKENI. The CDR3 is made up of 19 amino acids. The CDR3 protein is CASSPNRGRASLLNTEAFF. In DNA form, the CDR3 reads TGTGCCAGCTCACCCAACCGCGGCAGGGCATCCCTTTTGAACACTGAAGCTTTCTTT.

The chain uses TRBV7-9 and TRBJ2-1, with TRBD2 matching over 7 bases. Germline trimming cut 2 bases from V and 9 bases from J; bases unmatched to any gene: 10. This CDR3 has 15 residues. The germline CDR1 and CDR2 sequences are SEHNR and FQNEAQ (reference sequence). CDR3 region: CASSLRSSSGLEQFF. As DNA, the CDR3 is TGTGCCAGCAGCTTAAGATCCTCTAGCGGCCTTGAGCAGTTCTTC. The entire variable domain, with the rest obtained from reference TRBV7-9 and TRBJ2-1, is as follows: DTGVSQNPRHKITKRGQNVTFRCDPISEHNRLYWYRQTLGQGPEFLTYFQNEAQLEKSRLLSDRFSAERPKGSFSTLEIQRTEQGDSAMYLCASSLRSSSGLEQFFGPGTRLTVL.

The chain employs TRBV3-1 (or the pseudogene TRBV3-2) and TRBJ2-7, with unresolved D. This CDR3 is 14 amino acids long. The germline CDR1 and CDR2 sequences are LGHDT and YNNKEL (reference sequence). Trimming stripped 5 bases from V and 3 bases from J, with 14 bases between. CDR3: CASSSLDGYYEQYF. The CDR3 nucleotides read TGTGCCAGCAGCAGTCTGGACGGCTACTACGAGCAGTACTTC.

The rearrangement joins TRBV19 to TRBJ1-2; 8 bases agree with TRBD1. This CDR3 has 14 amino acids. CDR1 is LNHDA and CDR2 is SQIVND in the germline V gene (reference sequence). V was pared by 6 bases and J by 6 bases, with 9 bases of the junction left unmatched. The chain's CDR3 is CASSRRTGRHGYTF. DNA for the CDR3: TGTGCCAGTAGCCGACGGACAGGGAGACATGGCTACACCTTC.